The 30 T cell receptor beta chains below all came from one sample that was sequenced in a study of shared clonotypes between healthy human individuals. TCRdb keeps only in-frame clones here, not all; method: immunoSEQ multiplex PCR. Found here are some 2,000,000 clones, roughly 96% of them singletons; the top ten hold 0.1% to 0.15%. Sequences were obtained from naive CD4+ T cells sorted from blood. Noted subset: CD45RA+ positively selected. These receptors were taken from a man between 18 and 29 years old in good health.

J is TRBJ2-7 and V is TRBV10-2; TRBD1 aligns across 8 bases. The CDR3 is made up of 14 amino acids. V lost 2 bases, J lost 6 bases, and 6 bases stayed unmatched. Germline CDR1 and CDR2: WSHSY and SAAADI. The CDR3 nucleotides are TGCGCCAGCAGTGAGACCCCGGGACAGGTCGAGCAGTACTTC. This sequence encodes CASSETPGQVEQYF.

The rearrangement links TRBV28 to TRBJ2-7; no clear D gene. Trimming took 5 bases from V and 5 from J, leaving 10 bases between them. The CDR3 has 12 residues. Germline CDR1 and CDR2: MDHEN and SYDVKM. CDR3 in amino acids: CASSPRRHEQYF. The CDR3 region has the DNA TGTGCCAGCAGTCCCCGGCGCCACGAGCAGTACTTC.

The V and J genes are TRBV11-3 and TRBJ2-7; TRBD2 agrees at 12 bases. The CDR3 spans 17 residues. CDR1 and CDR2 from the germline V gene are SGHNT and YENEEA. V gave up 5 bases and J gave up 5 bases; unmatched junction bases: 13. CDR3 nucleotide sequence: TGTGCCAGCAGCACCGGACTAGCGGGGCCAGGCAGGGACGAGCAGTACTTC. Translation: CASSTGLAGPGRDEQYF.

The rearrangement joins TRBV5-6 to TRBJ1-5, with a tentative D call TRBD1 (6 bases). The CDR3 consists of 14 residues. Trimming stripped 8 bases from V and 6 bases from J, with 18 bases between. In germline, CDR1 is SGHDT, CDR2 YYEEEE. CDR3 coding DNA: TGTGCCAGTTGGAGAGGGGGTAATCGTCAGCCCCAGCATTTT. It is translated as CASWRGGNRQPQHF.

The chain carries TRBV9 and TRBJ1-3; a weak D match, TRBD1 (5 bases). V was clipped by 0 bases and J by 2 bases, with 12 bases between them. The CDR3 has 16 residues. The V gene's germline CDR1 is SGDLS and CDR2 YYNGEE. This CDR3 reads CASSVAGNVAGNTIYF. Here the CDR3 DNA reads TGTGCCAGCAGCGTAGCAGGGAACGTCGCTGGAAACACCATATATTTT.

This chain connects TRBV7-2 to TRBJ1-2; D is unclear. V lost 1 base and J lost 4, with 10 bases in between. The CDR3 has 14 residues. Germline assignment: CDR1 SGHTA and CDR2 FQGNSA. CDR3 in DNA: TGTGCCAGCAGCTTAGACAGCCTCTCCTATGGCTACACCTTC. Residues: CASSLDSLSYGYTF.

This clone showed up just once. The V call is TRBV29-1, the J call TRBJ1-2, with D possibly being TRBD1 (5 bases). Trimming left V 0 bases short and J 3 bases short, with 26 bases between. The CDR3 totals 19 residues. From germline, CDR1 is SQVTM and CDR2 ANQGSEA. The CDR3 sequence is CSVEERTWNSLGGYYGYTF. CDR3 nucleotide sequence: TGCAGCGTTGAAGAGAGGACGTGGAATTCGCTGGGGGGGTACTATGGCTACACCTTC.

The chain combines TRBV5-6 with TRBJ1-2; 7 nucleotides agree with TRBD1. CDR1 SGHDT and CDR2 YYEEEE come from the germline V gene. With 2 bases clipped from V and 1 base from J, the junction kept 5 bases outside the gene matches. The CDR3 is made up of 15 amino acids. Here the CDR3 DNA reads TGTGCCAGCAGCTTAAGAGGGGGCCTTAACTATGGCTACACCTTC. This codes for CASSLRGGLNYGYTF.

The CDR3 loop is CASSPGTGGPEAFF. In nucleotides, the CDR3 is TGTGCCAGCAGTCCCGGGACAGGAGGTCCTGAAGCTTTCTTT. The chain combines TRBV6-5 with TRBJ1-1; 8 bases align to TRBD1. The V segment lost 5 bases and the J segment 6 bases; nucleotides outside the gene matches: 8. This CDR3 has 14 amino acids. The germline V gene encodes CDR1 MNHEY and CDR2 SVGAGI.

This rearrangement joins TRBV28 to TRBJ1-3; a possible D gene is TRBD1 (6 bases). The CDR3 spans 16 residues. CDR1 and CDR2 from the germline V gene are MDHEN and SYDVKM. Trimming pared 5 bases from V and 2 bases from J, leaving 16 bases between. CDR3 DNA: TGTGCCAGCAGTGGTGGGGGGGCTCTGCCTGGAAACACCATATATTTT. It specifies CASSGGGALPGNTIYF.

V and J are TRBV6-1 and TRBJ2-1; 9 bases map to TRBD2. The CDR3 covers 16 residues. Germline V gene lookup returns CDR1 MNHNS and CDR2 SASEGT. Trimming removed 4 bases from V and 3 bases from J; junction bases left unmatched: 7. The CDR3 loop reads CASSGLGLANYNEQFF. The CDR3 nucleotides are TGTGCCAGCAGTGGATTGGGACTAGCAAACTACAATGAGCAGTTCTTC.

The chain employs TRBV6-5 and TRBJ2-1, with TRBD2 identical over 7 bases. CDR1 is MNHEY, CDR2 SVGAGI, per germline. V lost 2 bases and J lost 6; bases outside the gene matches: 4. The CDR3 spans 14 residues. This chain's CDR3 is CASSYLAESNEQFF. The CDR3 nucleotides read TGTGCCAGCAGTTACCTAGCGGAGAGCAATGAGCAGTTCTTC.

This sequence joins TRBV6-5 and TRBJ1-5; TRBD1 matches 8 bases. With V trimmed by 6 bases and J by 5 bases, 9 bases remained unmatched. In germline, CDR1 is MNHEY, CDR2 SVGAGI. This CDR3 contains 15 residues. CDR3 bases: TGTGCCAGCAGCCAAAACAGGGGGATTCATCAGCCCCAGCATTTT. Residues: CASSQNRGIHQPQHF.

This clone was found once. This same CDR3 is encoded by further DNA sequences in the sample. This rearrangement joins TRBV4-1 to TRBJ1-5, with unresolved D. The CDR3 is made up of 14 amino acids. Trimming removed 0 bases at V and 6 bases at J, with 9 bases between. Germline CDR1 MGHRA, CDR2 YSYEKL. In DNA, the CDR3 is TGCGCCAGCAGCCAAGAAGGGTCGGGTCAGCCCCAGCATTTT. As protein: CASSQEGSGQPQHF.

CDR3 sequence: CASTGLGRGYTF. CDR3 in DNA: TGTGCCAGTACGGGCCTGGGCAGAGGCTACACCTTC. The rearrangement uses TRBV6-1 and TRBJ1-2; D is unresolved. Germline V CDR1 and CDR2: MNHNS, SASEGT. V lost 9 bases and J lost 8, with 16 bases in between. The CDR3 consists of 12 residues.

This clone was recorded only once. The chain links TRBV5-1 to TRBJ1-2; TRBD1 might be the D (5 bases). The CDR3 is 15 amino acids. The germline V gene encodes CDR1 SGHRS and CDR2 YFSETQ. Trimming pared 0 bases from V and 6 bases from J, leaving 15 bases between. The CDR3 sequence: CASSLEAGMGNGYTF. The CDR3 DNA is TGCGCCAGCAGCTTGGAAGCAGGGATGGGCAATGGCTACACCTTC.

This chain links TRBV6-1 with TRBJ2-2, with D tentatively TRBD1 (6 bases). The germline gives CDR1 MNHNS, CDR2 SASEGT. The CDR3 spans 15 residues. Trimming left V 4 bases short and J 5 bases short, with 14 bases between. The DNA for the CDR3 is TGTGCCAGCAGTGTGCAGGGACAAGGGACCGGGGAGCTGTTTTTT. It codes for CASSVQGQGTGELFF.

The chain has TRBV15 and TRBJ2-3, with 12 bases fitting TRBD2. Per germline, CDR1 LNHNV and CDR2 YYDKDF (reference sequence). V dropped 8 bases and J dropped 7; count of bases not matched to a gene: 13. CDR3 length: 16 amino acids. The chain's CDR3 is CATGQGLAGGRNTQYF. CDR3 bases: TGTGCCACCGGCCAGGGCCTAGCGGGGGGGAGAAATACGCAGTATTTT.

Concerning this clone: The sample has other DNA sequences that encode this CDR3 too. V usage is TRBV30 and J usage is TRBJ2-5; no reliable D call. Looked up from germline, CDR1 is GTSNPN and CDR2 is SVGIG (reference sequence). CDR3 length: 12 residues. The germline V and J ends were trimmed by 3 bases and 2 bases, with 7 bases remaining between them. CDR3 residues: CAWSPAQETQYF. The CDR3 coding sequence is TGTGCCTGGAGCCCGGCTCAAGAGACCCAGTACTTC. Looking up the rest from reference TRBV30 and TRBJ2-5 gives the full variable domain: SQTIHQWPATLVQPVGSPLSLECTVEGTSNPNLYWYRQAAGRGLQLLFYSVGIGQISSEVPQNLSASRPQDRQFILSSKKLLLSDSGFYLCAWSPAQETQYFGPGTRLLVL.

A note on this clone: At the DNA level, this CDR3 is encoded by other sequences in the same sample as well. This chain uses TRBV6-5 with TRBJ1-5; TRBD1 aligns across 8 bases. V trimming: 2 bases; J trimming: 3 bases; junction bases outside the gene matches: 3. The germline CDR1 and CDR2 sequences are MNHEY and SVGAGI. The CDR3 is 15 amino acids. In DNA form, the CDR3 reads TGTGCCAGCAGTTACACAGGGGGATCCAATCAGCCCCAGCATTTT. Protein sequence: CASSYTGGSNQPQHF.

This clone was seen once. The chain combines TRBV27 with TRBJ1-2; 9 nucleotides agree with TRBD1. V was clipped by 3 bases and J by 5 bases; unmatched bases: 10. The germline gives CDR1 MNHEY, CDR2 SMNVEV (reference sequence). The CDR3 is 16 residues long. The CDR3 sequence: CASSFQPGDRVYGYTF. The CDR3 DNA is TGTGCCAGCAGTTTCCAACCAGGGGACAGGGTGTATGGCTACACCTTC.

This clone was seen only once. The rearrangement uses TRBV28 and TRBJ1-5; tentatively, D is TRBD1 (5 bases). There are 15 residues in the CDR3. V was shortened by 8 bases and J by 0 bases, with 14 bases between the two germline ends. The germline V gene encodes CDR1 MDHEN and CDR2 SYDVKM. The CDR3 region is CASSTPDNSNQPQHF. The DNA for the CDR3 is TGTGCCAGCTCCACCCCGGACAATAGCAATCAGCCCCAGCATTTT.

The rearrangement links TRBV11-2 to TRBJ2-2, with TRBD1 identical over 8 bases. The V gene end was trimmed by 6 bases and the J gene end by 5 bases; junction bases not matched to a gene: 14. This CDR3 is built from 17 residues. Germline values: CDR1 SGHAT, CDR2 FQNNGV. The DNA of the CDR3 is TGTGCCAGCAGACACTCCCAGTGGGGACAGGTGACCGGGGAGCTGTTTTTT. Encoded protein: CASRHSQWGQVTGELFF.

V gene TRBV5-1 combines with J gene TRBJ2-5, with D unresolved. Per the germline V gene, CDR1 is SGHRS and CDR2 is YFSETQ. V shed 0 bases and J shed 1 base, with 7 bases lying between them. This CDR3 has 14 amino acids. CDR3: CASSLGVPQETQYF. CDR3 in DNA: TGCGCCAGCAGCTTGGGGGTTCCCCAAGAGACCCAGTACTTC.

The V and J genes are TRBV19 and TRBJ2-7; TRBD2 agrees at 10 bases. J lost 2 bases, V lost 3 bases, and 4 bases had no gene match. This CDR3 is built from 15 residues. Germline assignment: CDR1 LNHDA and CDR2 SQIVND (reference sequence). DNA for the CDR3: TGTGCCAGTAGTATTTCTAGCGGGAGTACCTACGAGCAGTACTTC. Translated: CASSISSGSTYEQYF.

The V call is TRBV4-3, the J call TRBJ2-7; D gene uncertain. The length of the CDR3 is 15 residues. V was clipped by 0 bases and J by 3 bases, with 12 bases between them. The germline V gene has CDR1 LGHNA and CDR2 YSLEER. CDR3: CASSQDLDTLYEQYF. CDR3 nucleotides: TGCGCCAGCAGCCAAGATCTTGACACCCTCTACGAGCAGTACTTC.

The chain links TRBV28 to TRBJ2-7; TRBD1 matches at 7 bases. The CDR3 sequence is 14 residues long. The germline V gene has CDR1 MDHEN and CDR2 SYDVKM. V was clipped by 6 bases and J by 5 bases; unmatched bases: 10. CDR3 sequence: CASRRQGPPNEQYF. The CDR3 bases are TGTGCCAGCAGAAGACAGGGACCCCCTAACGAGCAGTACTTC.

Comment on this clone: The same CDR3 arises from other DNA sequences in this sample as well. CDR3 bases: TGTGCCAGCAGTCGAGATGGATACGAGCAGTACTTC. Its protein is CASSRDGYEQYF. The chain recombines TRBV6-5 with TRBJ2-7, with D hard to call. This CDR3 has 12 amino acids. Germline CDR1 reads MNHEY; CDR2 reads SVGAGI. V lost 5 bases and J 4 bases, leaving 9 bases between the germline ends.

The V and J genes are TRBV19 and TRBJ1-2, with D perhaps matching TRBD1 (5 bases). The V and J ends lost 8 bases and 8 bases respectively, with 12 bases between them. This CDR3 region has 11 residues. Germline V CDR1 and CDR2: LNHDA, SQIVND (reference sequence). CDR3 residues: CASAGGVGYTF. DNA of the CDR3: TGTGCCAGTGCCGGGGGTGTGGGCTACACCTTC. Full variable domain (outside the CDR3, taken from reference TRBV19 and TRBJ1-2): DGGITQSPKYLFRKEGQNVTLSCEQNLNHDAMYWYRQDPGQGLRLIYYSQIVNDFQKGDIAEGYSVSREKKESFPLTVTSAQKNPTAFYLCASAGGVGYTFGSGTRLTVV.

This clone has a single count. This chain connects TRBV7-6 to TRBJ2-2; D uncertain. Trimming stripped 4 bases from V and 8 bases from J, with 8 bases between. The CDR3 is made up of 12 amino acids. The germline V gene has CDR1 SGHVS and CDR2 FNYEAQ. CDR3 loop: CASSSLMGELFF. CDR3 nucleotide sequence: TGTGCCAGCAGCTCTCTAATGGGGGAGCTGTTTTTT.